A selection of T cell receptor beta chains follows, all from one sample in a study of CD8 T cells in ankylosing spondylitis. TCRdb reprocessed the 5' RACE reads via MiXCR and lists one record per CDR3 protein. The table includes a few hundred thousand distinct CDR3 sequences, over 9.5% detected once. The specimen sequenced was blood, either unsorted or a sorted T cell fraction (not recorded which). The receptor source for this set is a male donor with ankylosing spondylitis. CDR3s leave out the opening cysteine and the closing phenylalanine or tryptophan. The D gene is left open where the match is weak. Clone size is not always given. Where it is, it says once, few, many or a class for expanded clones.

v_call: TRBV7-9
clone_size: -
d_call: -
j_call: TRBJ2-2
cdr3_aa: ASSPPGGLNTGELF

v_call: TRBV9
clone_size: -
d_call: -
j_call: TRBJ2-2
cdr3_aa: ASSPLQGRVTGELF

v_call: TRBV10-3
clone_size: -
d_call: -
j_call: TRBJ2-7
cdr3_aa: AISALGRGDEQY

v_call: TRBV7-9
clone_size: few
d_call: -
j_call: TRBJ1-4
cdr3_aa: ASTLGQDKLF

v_call: TRBV7-2
clone_size: many
d_call: TRBD1
j_call: TRBJ1-2
cdr3_aa: ASSLEGAKANYGYT

v_call: TRBV20-1
clone_size: -
d_call: TRBD2
j_call: TRBJ2-1
cdr3_aa: SAEKLAGVPYNEQF

v_call: TRBV20-1
clone_size: few
d_call: TRBD2
j_call: TRBJ2-5
cdr3_aa: SAVKPGTSAQETQY

v_call: TRBV5-1
clone_size: many
d_call: -
j_call: TRBJ2-1
cdr3_aa: ASSSYRLGQGVNEQF

v_call: TRBV29-1
clone_size: few
d_call: -
j_call: TRBJ1-1
cdr3_aa: SVERKMNTEAF

v_call: TRBV5-1
clone_size: -
d_call: TRBD1
j_call: TRBJ2-3
cdr3_aa: ASSLAGTGITDTQY

v_call: TRBV20-1
clone_size: many
d_call: -
j_call: TRBJ2-5
cdr3_aa: SATVETQY

v_call: TRBV27
clone_size: few
d_call: TRBD1
j_call: TRBJ1-2
cdr3_aa: ASSYRGSYGYT

v_call: TRBV20-1
clone_size: many
d_call: TRBD1
j_call: TRBJ2-1
cdr3_aa: SAREDRKTYNEQF

v_call: TRBV29-1
clone_size: -
d_call: -
j_call: TRBJ2-3
cdr3_aa: SVGRQASTDTQY

v_call: TRBV20-1
clone_size: few
d_call: -
j_call: TRBJ2-1
cdr3_aa: SARWRGGVNEQF

v_call: TRBV20-1
clone_size: -
d_call: TRBD2
j_call: TRBJ2-7
cdr3_aa: SARDSGGRAEQY

v_call: TRBV12-3/TRBV12-4
clone_size: many
d_call: TRBD1
j_call: TRBJ2-2
cdr3_aa: ASSPQGSTGELF

v_call: TRBV2
clone_size: -
d_call: -
j_call: TRBJ2-5
cdr3_aa: ASSELSFLQETQY

v_call: TRBV4-1
clone_size: -
d_call: TRBD2
j_call: TRBJ2-3
cdr3_aa: ASSQDPPGTSVKDTQY

v_call: TRBV12-3/TRBV12-4
clone_size: many
d_call: -
j_call: TRBJ2-1
cdr3_aa: ASSPSGINNEQF

v_call: TRBV9
clone_size: -
d_call: TRBD2
j_call: TRBJ2-7
cdr3_aa: ASSTGLAGVGYEQY

v_call: TRBV5-1
clone_size: -
d_call: -
j_call: TRBJ2-1
cdr3_aa: ASSLGGGRLAAYNEQF

v_call: TRBV6-2/TRBV6-3
clone_size: many
d_call: -
j_call: TRBJ1-1
cdr3_aa: ASSWQTEAF

v_call: TRBV2
clone_size: many
d_call: -
j_call: TRBJ2-5
cdr3_aa: ASSGNGTPQY

v_call: TRBV4-1
clone_size: -
d_call: TRBD1
j_call: TRBJ1-3
cdr3_aa: ASSIRQGASGNTIY

v_call: TRBV7-9
clone_size: many
d_call: TRBD1
j_call: TRBJ1-2
cdr3_aa: ASSCTGVLCGYT

v_call: TRBV20-1
clone_size: few
d_call: TRBD2
j_call: TRBJ2-7
cdr3_aa: SIKAGLEFEQY

v_call: TRBV6-1
clone_size: few
d_call: TRBD2
j_call: TRBJ2-3
cdr3_aa: ATLAGGSGDTQY

v_call: TRBV29-1
clone_size: many
d_call: -
j_call: TRBJ2-3
cdr3_aa: SVEDRGAGDTQY

v_call: TRBV12-3/TRBV12-4
clone_size: many
d_call: -
j_call: TRBJ1-1
cdr3_aa: ASTSNTEAF

v_call: TRBV7-2
clone_size: -
d_call: -
j_call: TRBJ2-5
cdr3_aa: ASSTSRGGGETQY

v_call: TRBV5-5
clone_size: few
d_call: TRBD1
j_call: TRBJ1-1
cdr3_aa: ASSRTGGIMNTEAF

v_call: TRBV11-2
clone_size: few
d_call: -
j_call: TRBJ2-3
cdr3_aa: ASTHRPDTQY

v_call: TRBV12-3/TRBV12-4
clone_size: many
d_call: -
j_call: TRBJ2-3
cdr3_aa: ASSLGGQPTDTQY

v_call: TRBV10-3
clone_size: -
d_call: TRBD1
j_call: TRBJ2-1
cdr3_aa: AISEPQTGIDEQF

v_call: TRBV5-1
clone_size: -
d_call: -
j_call: TRBJ2-5
cdr3_aa: ASSFRDSQETQY

v_call: TRBV20-1
clone_size: few
d_call: -
j_call: TRBJ1-5
cdr3_aa: SARGWSNQPQH

v_call: TRBV11-2
clone_size: few
d_call: -
j_call: TRBJ2-2
cdr3_aa: ASSLGYQQNTGELF

v_call: TRBV3-1
clone_size: few
d_call: -
j_call: TRBJ2-1
cdr3_aa: ASSQLFFSYNEQF

v_call: TRBV5-1
clone_size: -
d_call: TRBD2
j_call: TRBJ2-1
cdr3_aa: ASSFAAGGFYNEQF

v_call: TRBV29-1
clone_size: few
d_call: -
j_call: TRBJ2-1
cdr3_aa: SVEGALGEDEQF

v_call: TRBV12-3/TRBV12-4
clone_size: -
d_call: -
j_call: TRBJ1-3
cdr3_aa: ASSGSVVLSSGNTIY

v_call: TRBV4-1
clone_size: few
d_call: TRBD1
j_call: TRBJ1-2
cdr3_aa: ASSQDLRGRGYGYT

v_call: TRBV29-1
clone_size: few
d_call: -
j_call: TRBJ1-5
cdr3_aa: SPGGWSNQPQH

v_call: TRBV19
clone_size: -
d_call: TRBD1
j_call: TRBJ1-5
cdr3_aa: ASKPRDRGHQPQH

v_call: TRBV2
clone_size: few
d_call: -
j_call: TRBJ2-3
cdr3_aa: ASRWQRASTDTQY

v_call: TRBV4-2
clone_size: many
d_call: TRBD2
j_call: TRBJ2-1
cdr3_aa: ASSPLETSSDEQF

v_call: TRBV7-2
clone_size: few
d_call: -
j_call: TRBJ2-5
cdr3_aa: ASSSTGVAETQY

v_call: TRBV6-1
clone_size: few
d_call: -
j_call: TRBJ1-4
cdr3_aa: ASRTGRLNEKLF

v_call: TRBV7-9
clone_size: -
d_call: -
j_call: TRBJ2-2
cdr3_aa: ASSEDGELF

v_call: TRBV14
clone_size: -
d_call: -
j_call: TRBJ2-1
cdr3_aa: ASSQGLDFREQF

v_call: TRBV6-5
clone_size: -
d_call: -
j_call: TRBJ2-2
cdr3_aa: ASSYDKSNTGELF

v_call: TRBV6-1
clone_size: few
d_call: TRBD1
j_call: TRBJ2-2
cdr3_aa: ASSQKAGTGQLF